This TCR beta chain was obtained from a study of cytomegalovirus exposure and HLA in healthy donors. About this clone itself: Its antigen is unknown.

The CDR3 is 16 amino acids. Germline CDR1 MDHEN, CDR2 SYDVKM. The V and J ends lost 4 bases and 1 base respectively, with 11 bases between them. Study-wide results and limits: Previous analysis showed most TCR beta V segments were productive about 87% or about 30% of the time. Common viral pathogens seemed to be connected with several of the most significant clusters, according to a later analysis. In vitro, a few CMV-associated chains proved specific for CMV antigens.

The PCR had 60 Vbeta and 13 Jbeta primers. Using immunoSEQ multiplex PCR, the repertoire was profiled, and TCRdb retains in-frame clones only, with some absent. Of about 110,000 clones listed, 74% are singletons. The J gene is TRBJ2-6, the V gene TRBV28, with D perhaps TRBD1 (6 bases). The source material was PBMCs. The source of this sequence is a man aged 50 or older in good health and CMV-seropositive. The CDR3 region has the DNA TGTGCCAGCAGTTCGGGCACAGGGTCTGGGGCCAACGTCCTGACTTTC. This sequence encodes CASSSGTGSGANVLTF.